Sequencing of this T cell receptor beta chain was carried out in a study of shared clonotypes between healthy human individuals. Turning to the study itself: Sampling drew on donors who were a couple of women and three men aged 18 to 49.

Sequencing used immunoSEQ multiplex PCR; TCRdb keeps in-frame clones, though not all of them. The sample lists roughly 2,000,000 clones, 93% seen once, with more than 1.5% in the top ten. Study-wide findings and caveats: For naive CD4 cells, around 5% of clonotypes were shared across a handful of donors. The generation probabilities recorded for non-shared clonotypes fell below those of clonotypes shared by all four donors.

Comments on this clone: Its antigen is as yet unknown.

CD45RO-negative cells were positively selected for CCR7, leaving out terminally differentiated effector memory CD45RA+ cells. All donors qualified as healthy HIV-negative adults and had experienced no recent acute infections or vaccinations. Sequenced sample: naive CD8+ T cells from PBMCs. The receptor comes from a man between 18 and 35 years old in good health. Some clones in this sample may be carry-over from other donors' samples.

The CDR3 here is CASRRTGVEAFF. The CDR3 DNA is TGTGCCAGTAGACGGACAGGTGTTGAAGCTTTCTTT. V is TRBV19 and J is TRBJ1-1; 7 nucleotides line up with TRBD1. V shed 6 bases, J shed 7 bases, and the junction held 5 bases outside the gene matches. In germline, CDR1 is LNHDA, CDR2 SQIVND (reference sequence). The CDR3 is 12 amino acids.